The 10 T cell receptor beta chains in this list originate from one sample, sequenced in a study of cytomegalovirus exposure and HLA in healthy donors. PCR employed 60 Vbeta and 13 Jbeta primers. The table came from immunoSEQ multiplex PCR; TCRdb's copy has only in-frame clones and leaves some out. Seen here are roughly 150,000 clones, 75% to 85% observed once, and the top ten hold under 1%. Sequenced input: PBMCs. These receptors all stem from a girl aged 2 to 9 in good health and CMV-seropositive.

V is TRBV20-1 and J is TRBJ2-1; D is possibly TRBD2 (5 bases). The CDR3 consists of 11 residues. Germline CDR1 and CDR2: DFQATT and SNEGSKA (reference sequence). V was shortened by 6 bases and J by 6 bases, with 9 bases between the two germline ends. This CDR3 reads CSARRANEQFF. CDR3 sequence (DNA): TGCAGTGCCAGGCGGGCCAATGAGCAGTTCTTC.

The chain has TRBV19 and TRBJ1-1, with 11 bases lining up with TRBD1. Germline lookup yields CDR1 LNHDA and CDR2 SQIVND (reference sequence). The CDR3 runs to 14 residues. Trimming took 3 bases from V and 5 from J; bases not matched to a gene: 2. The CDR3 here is CASSMGQGGTEAFF. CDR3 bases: TGTGCCAGTAGTATGGGACAGGGGGGAACTGAAGCTTTCTTT.

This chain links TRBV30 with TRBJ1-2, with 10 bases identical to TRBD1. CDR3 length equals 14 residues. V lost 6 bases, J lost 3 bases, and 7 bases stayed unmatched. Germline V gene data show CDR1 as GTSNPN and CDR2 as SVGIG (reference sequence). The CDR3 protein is CACDGTGADYGYTF. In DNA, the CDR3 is TGTGCCTGCGACGGGACAGGGGCGGACTATGGCTACACCTTC.

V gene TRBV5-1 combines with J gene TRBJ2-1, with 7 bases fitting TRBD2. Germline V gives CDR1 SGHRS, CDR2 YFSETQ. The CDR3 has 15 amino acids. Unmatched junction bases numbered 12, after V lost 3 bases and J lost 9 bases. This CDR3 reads CASSWREGGIGEQFF. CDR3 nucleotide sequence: TGCGCCAGCAGCTGGAGGGAGGGCGGGATAGGTGAGCAGTTCTTC.

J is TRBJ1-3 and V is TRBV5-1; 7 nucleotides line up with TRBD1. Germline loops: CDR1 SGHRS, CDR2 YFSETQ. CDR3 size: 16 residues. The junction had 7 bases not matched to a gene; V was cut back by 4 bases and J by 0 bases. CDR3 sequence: CASSRTGVTSGNTIYF. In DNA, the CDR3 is TGCGCCAGCAGCCGGACAGGCGTAACCTCTGGAAACACCATATATTTT.

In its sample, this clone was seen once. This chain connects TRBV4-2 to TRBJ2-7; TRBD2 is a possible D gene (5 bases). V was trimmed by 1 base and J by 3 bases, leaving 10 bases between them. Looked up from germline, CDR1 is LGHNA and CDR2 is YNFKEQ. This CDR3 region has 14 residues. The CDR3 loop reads CASSQGWENYEQYF. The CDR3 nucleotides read TGTGCCAGCAGCCAAGGTTGGGAGAACTACGAGCAGTACTTC.

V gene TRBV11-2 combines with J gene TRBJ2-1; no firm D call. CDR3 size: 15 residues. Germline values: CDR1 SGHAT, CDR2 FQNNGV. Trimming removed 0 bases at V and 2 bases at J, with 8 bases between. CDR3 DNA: TGTGCCAGCAGCTTAGATCCCCTTGCCTACAATGAGCAGTTCTTC. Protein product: CASSLDPLAYNEQFF.

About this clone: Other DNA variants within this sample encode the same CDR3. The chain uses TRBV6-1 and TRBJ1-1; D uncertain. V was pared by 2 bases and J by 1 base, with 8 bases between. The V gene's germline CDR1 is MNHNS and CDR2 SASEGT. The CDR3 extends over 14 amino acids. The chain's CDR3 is CASSEWAGNTEAFF. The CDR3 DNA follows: TGTGCCAGCAGTGAATGGGCCGGGAACACTGAAGCTTTCTTT.

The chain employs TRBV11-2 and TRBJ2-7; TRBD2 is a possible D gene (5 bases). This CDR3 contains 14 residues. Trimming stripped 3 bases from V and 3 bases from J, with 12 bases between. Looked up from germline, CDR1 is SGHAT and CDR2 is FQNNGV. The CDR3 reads CASSLVGLGYEQYF. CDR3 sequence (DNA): TGTGCCAGCAGCTTGGTTGGACTTGGCTACGAGCAGTACTTC.

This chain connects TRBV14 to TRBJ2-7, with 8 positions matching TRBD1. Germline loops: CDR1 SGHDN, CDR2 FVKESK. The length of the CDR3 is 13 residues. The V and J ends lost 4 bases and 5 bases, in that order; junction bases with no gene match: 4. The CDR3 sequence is CASSPQGGHEQYF. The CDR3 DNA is TGTGCCAGCAGCCCACAGGGGGGCCACGAGCAGTACTTC.